What follows describes a single T cell receptor beta chain. This sample is part of a study of CD8 T cells in ankylosing spondylitis. MiXCR, applied by TCRdb to the 5' RACE reads, yields one record per CDR3 protein. This table has 30,000 to 35,000 distinct CDR3 sequences, about 31% appearing once. Sample: synovial fluid, either unsorted or a sorted T cell fraction (not recorded which). The TCR comes from a male donor with ankylosing spondylitis.

As DNA, the CDR3 is TGTGCCAGCAGGGGAAGGGGATGGTCATATAGCAATCAGCCCCAGCATTTT. Its protein is CASRGRGWSYSNQPQHF. The V and J genes are TRBV6-1 and TRBJ1-5, with D perhaps TRBD1 (5 bases). V was cut by 6 bases and J by 0 bases, with 18 bases left in between. The CDR3 is 17 residues long. Germline CDR1 and CDR2: MNHNS and SASEGT.